This passage covers 21 T cell receptor beta chains from one sample sequenced in a study of T cells in Graves' hyperthyroidism and ophthalmopathy (dated by TCRdb to the late 2010s). Library prep was done by multiplex PCR. TCRdb names Illumina HiSeq 2000 as the instrument used. The TCR beta CDR3 regions were amplified from RNA transcripts. For the first round of RT-PCR on the TCR CDR3, the HTBI primer set was used together with the Qiagen OneStep RT-PCR kit. TCRdb passed the public sequencing reads through fastp at Q25 and MiXCR, retaining productive beta sequences. Entries are consolidated by CDR3 protein sequence, retaining the most common genes and DNA. The sample records under 450,000 distinct CDR3 sequences, roughly 13% of which are singletons. The ten largest clones add up to around 20% of the sample. The sample was blood. The receptors were gathered from a man in his thirties or forties with Graves' hyperthyroidism that later progressed to Graves' ophthalmopathy.

Ten or more counts support this clonotype. The CDR3 loop reads CASSDGQGSYEQYF. For the CDR3, the DNA is TGTGCCAGCAGTGACGGACAGGGTTCCTACGAGCAGTACTTC. The chain recombines TRBV6-1 with TRBJ2-7, with 8 bases identical to TRBD1. Germline V gene sequence: CDR1 MNHNS, CDR2 SASEGT. The CDR3 loop spans 14 amino acids. V lost 3 bases to trimming and J lost 1 base; unmatched junction nucleotides: 2.

This clonotype appeared many times. The V call is TRBV11-2, the J call TRBJ1-6; 7 bases are a match to TRBD1. Germline assignment: CDR1 SGHAT and CDR2 FQNNGV. CDR3 length: 14 residues. Trimming at V came to 5 bases and at J to 9 bases, leaving 7 bases not matched to a gene. The CDR3 region is CASSPPSGGSPLHF. The CDR3 region has the DNA TGTGCCAGCAGCCCGCCTTCAGGGGGTTCACCCCTCCACTTT. The full variable domain, in which reference TRBV11-2 and TRBJ1-6 provide the parts outside the CDR3, is EAGVAQSPRYKIIEKRQSVAFWCNPISGHATLYWYQQILGQGPKLLIQFQNNGVVDDSQLPKDRFSAERLKGVDSTLKIQPAKLEDSAVYLCASSPPSGGSPLHFGNGTRLTVT.

This clonotype was counted many times. V is TRBV6-1 and J is TRBJ2-3, with TRBD1 identical over 10 bases. V lost 5 bases to trimming and J lost 4 bases; unmatched junction nucleotides: 9. The V gene's germline CDR1 is MNHNS and CDR2 SASEGT. The length of the CDR3 is 16 residues. This CDR3 is CASSKHRDRGPDTQYF. DNA for the CDR3: TGTGCCAGCAGTAAACACCGGGACAGGGGTCCAGATACGCAGTATTTT.

In its sample, this clonotype was seen many times. V gene TRBV29-1 combines with J gene TRBJ2-5; either TRBD1 or TRBD2 may supply D (6 bases each). V was clipped by 5 bases and J by 2 bases, with 21 bases between them. The CDR3 length is 16 residues. Germline CDR1 is SQVTM and CDR2 is ANQGSEA. CDR3 residues: CSVSPRLEQGQETQYF. The CDR3 nucleotides read TGCAGCGTTTCCCCAAGACTAGAACAGGGACAAGAGACCCAGTACTTC.

This clonotype was seen a few times. J is TRBJ2-1 and V is TRBV24-1; D perhaps matches TRBD1 (6 bases). Germline-derived CDR1 and CDR2 are KGHDR and SFDVKD. This CDR3 comprises 21 residues. V was cut by 4 bases and J by 2 bases, with 29 bases left in between. In nucleotides, the CDR3 is TGTGCCACCAGTGAGTCACCGGGACATTCCTCAACCCGCCTCCCCTACAATGAGCAGTTCTTC. Protein: CATSESPGHSSTRLPYNEQFF.

This clonotype was recorded many times. The chain is built from TRBV2 and TRBJ2-2, with 12 bases matching TRBD2. Germline V gene lookup returns CDR1 SNHLY and CDR2 FYNNEI. The junction had 8 bases not matched to a gene; V was cut back by 8 bases and J by 4 bases. The length of the CDR3 is 16 residues. This chain's CDR3 is CASGGLAGRGTGELFF. The CDR3 DNA is TGTGCCAGCGGGGGACTAGCGGGCCGCGGCACCGGGGAGCTGTTTTTT.

In its sample, this clonotype was seen many times. The chain couples TRBV20-1 to TRBJ1-1; 7 bases fit TRBD1. J was trimmed by 4 bases and V by 0 bases; bases with no gene match: 5. This CDR3 comprises 14 residues. Per the germline V gene, CDR1 is DFQATT and CDR2 is SNEGSKA (reference sequence). The CDR3 DNA reads TGCAGTGCTAGAGAGGGGGACAGTCCCACTGAAGCTTTCTTT. Amino acid sequence: CSAREGDSPTEAFF.

Worth noting for this clonotype: Given a much more abundant clone one base away, this may be a read error. The rearrangement joins TRBV7-2 to TRBJ2-2, with D perhaps TRBD1 (6 bases). Germline lookup yields CDR1 SGHTA and CDR2 FQGNSA. CDR3 length: 17 amino acids. CDR3 loop: CPSSLLRGTANTGELFF. The CDR3 DNA sequence: TGTCCCAGCAGCCTATTAAGGGGGACGGCGAACACCGGGGAGCTGTTTTTT.

The sample holds many counts of this clonotype. The chain is built from TRBV28 and TRBJ2-3, with 8 bases lining up with TRBD1. V dropped 5 bases and J dropped 4; count of bases not matched to a gene: 5. Germline V gives CDR1 MDHEN, CDR2 SYDVKM. CDR3 size: 14 residues. CDR3 region: CASSTWTGSDTQYF. CDR3 nucleotides: TGTGCCAGCAGTACATGGACAGGGTCAGATACGCAGTATTTT.

The V call is TRBV30, the J call TRBJ1-1, with D uncertain. CDR1 and CDR2 (germline): GTSNPN, SVGIG (reference sequence). The CDR3 length is 16 residues. V shed 1 base and J shed 0 bases, with 15 bases lying between them. CDR3 in DNA: TGTGCCTGGAGTGCGCCAGGACCGGGGATGAACACTGAAGCTTTCTTT. It yields the protein CAWSAPGPGMNTEAFF.

This clonotype was counted many times. The J gene is TRBJ2-5, the V gene TRBV6-2 or TRBV6-3; D gene uncertain. Trimming removed 2 bases from V and 5 bases from J, with 9 bases in between. The CDR3 totals 13 residues. Per germline, CDR1 MNHEY and CDR2 SVGEGT. CDR3 amino acids: CASSYNGHETQYF. In DNA, the CDR3 is TGTGCCAGCAGTTACAACGGCCACGAGACCCAGTACTTC.

The chain combines TRBV7-2 with TRBJ2-3; a weak D match, TRBD2 (6 bases). Germline lookup yields CDR1 SGHTA and CDR2 FQGNSA. Trimming removed 4 bases at V and 11 bases at J, with 13 bases between. CDR3 length equals 12 residues. The CDR3 here is CASSSGNSGQYF. The CDR3 nucleotides are TGTGCCAGCAGCTCAGGCAATAGCGGGCAGTATTTT.

This clonotype came up many times. V gene TRBV7-2 combines with J gene TRBJ2-7, with 14 positions matching TRBD2. Trimming at V came to 5 bases and at J to 5 bases, leaving 8 bases not matched to a gene. Germline CDR1 and CDR2: SGHTA and FQGNSA. The CDR3 covers 16 residues. This chain's CDR3 is CASSNRLAGGQDEQYF. The CDR3 DNA is TGTGCCAGCAGCAACAGACTAGCGGGGGGGCAGGACGAGCAGTACTTC.

About this clonotype: This sequence may be a read error, since a much larger clone differs from it by one base. This sequence joins TRBV5-1 and TRBJ2-7, with D tentatively TRBD1 or TRBD2 (5 bases each). Germline loops: CDR1 SGHRS, CDR2 YFSETQ. This CDR3 has 14 amino acids. V lost 7 bases to trimming and J lost 1 base, with 15 bases between them. In nucleotides, the CDR3 is TGCGCCAGCTCCGGGACGGGTATTTCCTACGAGCAGTACTTC. It encodes CASSGTGISYEQYF.

This clonotype was recorded at least ten times. The rearrangement links TRBV2 to TRBJ1-5; D uncertain. The germline V gene encodes CDR1 SNHLY and CDR2 FYNNEI. V lost 7 bases to trimming and J lost 0 bases, with 10 bases between them. This CDR3 has 14 residues. The CDR3 DNA is TGTGCCAGCAAAAGTCCCAATAGCAATCAGCCCCAGCATTTT. Translated, it gives CASKSPNSNQPQHF.

This chain links TRBV20-1 with TRBJ2-2; 16 bases agree with TRBD2. Germline trimming cut 0 bases from V and 3 bases from J; bases unmatched to any gene: 7. Germline V gene lookup returns CDR1 DFQATT and CDR2 SNEGSKA (reference sequence). The CDR3 is 19 residues long. CDR3 loop: CSARDGTSGGAPHTGELFF. For the CDR3, the DNA is TGCAGTGCTAGAGATGGGACTAGCGGGGGGGCCCCCCACACCGGGGAGCTGTTTTTT.

There are many counts of this clonotype. The chain joins TRBV11-3 to TRBJ2-7; D might be TRBD1 (6 bases). The germline gives CDR1 SGHNT, CDR2 YENEEA. V lost 5 bases, J lost 5 bases, and 19 bases lay in between. This CDR3 has 15 residues. CDR3 sequence: CASSQRTRGYHEQYF. As DNA, the CDR3 is TGTGCCAGCAGCCAAAGAACGAGGGGGTATCACGAGCAGTACTTC. The full variable domain, in which reference TRBV11-3 and TRBJ2-7 provide the parts outside the CDR3, is EAGVVQSPRYKIIEKKQPVAFWCNPISGHNTLYWYLQNLGQGPELLIRYENEEAVDDSQLPKDRFSAERLKGVDSTLKIQPAELGDSAVYLCASSQRTRGYHEQYFGPGTRLTVT.

The chain combines TRBV6-1 with TRBJ2-4; 10 bases are a match to TRBD1. In germline, CDR1 is MNHNS, CDR2 SASEGT. CDR3 length equals 13 residues. J was trimmed by 7 bases and V by 4 bases; bases with no gene match: 1. CDR3 sequence: CASSGGQGNIQYF. CDR3 in DNA: TGTGCCAGCAGTGGGGGACAGGGGAACATTCAGTACTTC.

The chain uses TRBV20-1 and TRBJ2-1, with 9 bases matching TRBD1. J was trimmed by 9 bases and V by 5 bases; bases with no gene match: 11. CDR1 and CDR2 from the germline V gene are DFQATT and SNEGSKA (reference sequence). The CDR3 totals 14 residues. In DNA form, the CDR3 reads TGCAGTGCTTGGTCCGGGACAGGGTGGAGTGAGCAGTTCTTC. This sequence encodes CSAWSGTGWSEQFF.

Concerning this clonotype: A read error may be the cause here, since a much bigger clone is one base away. The J gene is TRBJ2-1, the V gene TRBV9; 9 nucleotides agree with TRBD1. This CDR3 is built from 12 residues. Germline CDR1 and CDR2: SGDLS and YYNGEE. V dropped 4 bases and J dropped 9; count of bases not matched to a gene: 2. CDR3 amino acids: CASSQDRGEQFF. In nucleotides, the CDR3 is TGTGCCAGCAGCCAGGACAGGGGTGAGCAGTTCTTC.

V usage is TRBV15 and J usage is TRBJ2-3; D tentatively reads TRBD1 or TRBD2 (5 bases each). CDR1 LNHNV and CDR2 YYDKDF come from the germline V gene (reference sequence). This CDR3 region has 12 residues. Deletions cut 3 bases from V and 4 bases from J, with 5 bases between. CDR3 sequence: CATSRGPDTQYF. CDR3 sequence (DNA): TGTGCCACCAGCAGGGGACCAGATACGCAGTATTTT.